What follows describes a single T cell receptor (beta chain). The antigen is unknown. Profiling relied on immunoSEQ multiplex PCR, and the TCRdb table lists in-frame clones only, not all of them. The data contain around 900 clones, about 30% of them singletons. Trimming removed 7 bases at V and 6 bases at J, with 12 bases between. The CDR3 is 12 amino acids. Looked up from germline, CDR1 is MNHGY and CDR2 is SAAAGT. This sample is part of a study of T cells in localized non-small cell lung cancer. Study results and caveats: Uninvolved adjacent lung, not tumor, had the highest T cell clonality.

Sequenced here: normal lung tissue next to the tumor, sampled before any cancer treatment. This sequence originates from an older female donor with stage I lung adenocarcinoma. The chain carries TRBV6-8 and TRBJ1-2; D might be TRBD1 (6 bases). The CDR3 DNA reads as TGTGCCAGCAAAGACAGGTCGGATGGCTACACCTTC. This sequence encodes CASKDRSDGYTF.